What follows is one T cell receptor beta chain and its context. The data were obtained in a study of cytomegalovirus exposure and HLA in healthy donors. It was with 60 Vbeta and 13 Jbeta primers that the PCR ran. Methods used by the authors: Per a later analysis, the number of unique TCR beta chains was around 80 million, of which about 11 million were shared. TCRdb keeps only in-frame clones here, not all; method: immunoSEQ multiplex PCR. V and J calls and clone size are given by that table; D and trimming were obtained from the DNA. The sample includes tens of thousands of clones, approximately 82% of them seen just once. Germline V gene sequence: CDR1 KGHSH, CDR2 LQKENI. V shed 0 bases, J shed 0 bases, and the junction held 7 bases outside the gene matches. This CDR3 is 17 amino acids long.

V is TRBV18 and J is TRBJ2-7, with TRBD2 matching 8 bases. This receptor was taken from a woman in her thirties or forties in good health and CMV-seropositive. The sample consisted of PBMCs. In DNA form, the CDR3 reads TGTGCCAGCTCACCACCTTCATCGGCGGGGGGCTCCTACGAGCAGTACTTC. It translates to CASSPPSSAGGSYEQYF.